The present TCR beta chain was sequenced within a study of T cell repertoires in cytomegalovirus infection. Study summary: HLA-B-restricted CMV epitopes that are well studied, plus recently identified HLA-C-restricted ones, were used by the study. Indications of both CMV infection and matching HLA type were provided by public TCR beta signatures. Findings of the study overall: Summed frequency of public TCR beta families distinguished CMV carriers with the relevant HLA. In two of eight donors, the top clonotype was HLA-C-restricted CMV-specific.

In its sample, this clonotype was seen a few times. What it binds is unknown. V shed 5 bases and J shed 5 bases, with 18 bases lying between them. This CDR3 is 15 amino acids long. From germline, CDR1 is MNHEY and CDR2 SMNVEV (reference sequence). From the reads, TCRdb called clonotypes with MiXCR, one entry per CDR3 protein. The sample consists of 900,000 to 950,000 distinct CDR3 sequences, approximately 31% of them appearing once. The receptor comes from a human donor in good health (CMV status not recorded). Some clones in this sample may be carry-over from other donors' samples. The chain couples TRBV27 to TRBJ2-5, with a tentative D call TRBD2 (7 bases). The sample consisted of cultured CD8+ T cells from PBMCs, taken from culture after CMV antigen stimulation. The CDR3 nucleotides read TGTGCCAGCAGTCGGGGGGCAGGAGGATTGGAGACCCAGTACTTC. Translated, it gives CASSRGAGGLETQYF.